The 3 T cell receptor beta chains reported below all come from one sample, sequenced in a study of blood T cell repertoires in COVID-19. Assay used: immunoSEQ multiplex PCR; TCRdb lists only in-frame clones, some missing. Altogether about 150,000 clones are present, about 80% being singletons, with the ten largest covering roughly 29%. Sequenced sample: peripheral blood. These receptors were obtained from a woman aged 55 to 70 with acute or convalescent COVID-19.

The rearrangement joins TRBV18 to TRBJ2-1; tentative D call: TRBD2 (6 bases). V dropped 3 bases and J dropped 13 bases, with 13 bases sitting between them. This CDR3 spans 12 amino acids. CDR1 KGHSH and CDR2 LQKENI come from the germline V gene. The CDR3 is CASSPGGGLQFF. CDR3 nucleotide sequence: TGTGCCAGCTCACCGGGGGGTGGTCTCCAGTTCTTC.

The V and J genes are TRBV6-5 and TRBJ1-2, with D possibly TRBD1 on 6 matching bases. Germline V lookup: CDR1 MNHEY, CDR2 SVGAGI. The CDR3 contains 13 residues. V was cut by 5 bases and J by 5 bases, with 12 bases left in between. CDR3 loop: CASSQRTAYGYTF. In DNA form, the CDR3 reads TGTGCCAGCAGTCAAAGGACAGCTTATGGCTACACCTTC.

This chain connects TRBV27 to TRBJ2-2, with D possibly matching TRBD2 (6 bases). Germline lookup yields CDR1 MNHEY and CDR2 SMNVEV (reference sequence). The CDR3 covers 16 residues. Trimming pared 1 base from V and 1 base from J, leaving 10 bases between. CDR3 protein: CASSLFGGRNTGELFF. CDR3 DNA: TGTGCCAGCAGTTTATTCGGGGGAAGGAACACCGGGGAGCTGTTTTTT.